Shown below are 3 T cell receptor beta chains from a single sample sequenced in a study of OX40 agonist ivuxolimab in advanced cancers. Using immunoSEQ multiplex PCR, the repertoire was profiled, and TCRdb retains in-frame clones only, with some absent. The data contain some 140,000 clones, 85% to 95% of them singletons. The sequenced sample was CD4+ or CD8+ T cells sorted from blood, obtained in a trial of the OX40 agonist ivuxolimab. Receptor source: an adult with an advanced solid tumor such as melanoma, head and neck, liver or kidney cancer.

The chain employs TRBV12-5 and TRBJ2-5, with TRBD1 matching over 8 bases. Germline loops: CDR1 LGHNT, CDR2 FRNRAP. CDR3 size: 18 residues. V was clipped by 2 bases and J by 2 bases; unmatched bases: 13. Written as DNA, the CDR3 is TGTGCTAGTGGTTTGACCCAACTCGGACAGGGCGGGCAAGAGACCCAGTACTTC. It encodes CASGLTQLGQGGQETQYF.

The chain employs TRBV10-3 and TRBJ1-5; the D gene is possibly TRBD1 (5 bases). This CDR3 comprises 15 residues. V lost 3 bases and J 2 bases, leaving 11 bases between the germline ends. Germline CDR1 and CDR2: ENHRY and SYGVKD. This chain's CDR3 is CAISDQGGRNQPQHF. The CDR3 DNA reads TGTGCCATCAGTGACCAGGGAGGACGCAATCAGCCCCAGCATTTT.

In DNA, the CDR3 is TGCGCCAGCAGCCCTACAGGAGGCAATCAGCCCCAGCATTTT. Its translation: CASSPTGGNQPQHF. The V and J genes are TRBV5-1 and TRBJ1-5, with a weak D call TRBD1 (5 bases). CDR1 and CDR2 (germline): SGHRS, YFSETQ. V was pared by 4 bases and J by 2 bases, with 10 bases between. The CDR3 length is 14 residues.